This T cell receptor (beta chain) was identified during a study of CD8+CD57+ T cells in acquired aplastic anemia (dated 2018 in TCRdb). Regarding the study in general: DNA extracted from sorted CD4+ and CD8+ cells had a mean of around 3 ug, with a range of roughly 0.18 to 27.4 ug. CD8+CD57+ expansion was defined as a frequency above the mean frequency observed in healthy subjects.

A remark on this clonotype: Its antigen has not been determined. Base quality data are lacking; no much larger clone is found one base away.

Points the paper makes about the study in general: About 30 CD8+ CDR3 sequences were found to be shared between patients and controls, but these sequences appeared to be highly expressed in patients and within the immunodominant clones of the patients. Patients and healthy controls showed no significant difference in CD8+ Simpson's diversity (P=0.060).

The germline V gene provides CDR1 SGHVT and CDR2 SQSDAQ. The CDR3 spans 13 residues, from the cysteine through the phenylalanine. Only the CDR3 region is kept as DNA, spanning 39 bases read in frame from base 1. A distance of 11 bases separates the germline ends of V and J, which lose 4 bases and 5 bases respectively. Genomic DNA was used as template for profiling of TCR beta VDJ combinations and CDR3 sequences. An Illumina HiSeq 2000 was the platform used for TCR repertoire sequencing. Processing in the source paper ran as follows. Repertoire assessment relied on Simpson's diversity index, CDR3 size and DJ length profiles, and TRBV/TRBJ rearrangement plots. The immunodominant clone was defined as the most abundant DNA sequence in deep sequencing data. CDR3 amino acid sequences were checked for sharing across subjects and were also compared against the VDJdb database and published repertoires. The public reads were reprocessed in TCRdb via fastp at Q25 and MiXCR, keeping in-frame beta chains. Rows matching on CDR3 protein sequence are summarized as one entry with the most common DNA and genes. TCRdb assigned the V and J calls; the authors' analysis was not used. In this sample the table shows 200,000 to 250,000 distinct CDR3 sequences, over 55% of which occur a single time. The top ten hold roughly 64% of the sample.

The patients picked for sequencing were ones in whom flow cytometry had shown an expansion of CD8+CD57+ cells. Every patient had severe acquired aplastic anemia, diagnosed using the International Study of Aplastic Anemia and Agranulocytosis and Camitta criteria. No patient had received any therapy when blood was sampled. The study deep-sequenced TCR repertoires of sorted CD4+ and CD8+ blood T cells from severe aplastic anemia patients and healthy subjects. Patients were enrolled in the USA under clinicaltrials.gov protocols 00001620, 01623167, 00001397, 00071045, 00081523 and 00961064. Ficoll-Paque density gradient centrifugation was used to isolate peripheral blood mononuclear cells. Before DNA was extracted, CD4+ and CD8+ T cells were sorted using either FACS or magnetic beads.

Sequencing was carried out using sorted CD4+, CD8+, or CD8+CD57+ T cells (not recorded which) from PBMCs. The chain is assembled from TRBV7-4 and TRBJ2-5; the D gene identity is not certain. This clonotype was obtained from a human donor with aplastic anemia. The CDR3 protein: CASSYTFRETQYF. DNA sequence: TGTGCCAGCAGCTATACCTTTCGGGAGACCCAGTACTTC.